This T cell receptor (beta chain) was profiled in a study of blood T cell repertoires in COVID-19. As for the study in general: Acute and convalescent COVID-19 specimens originated in the United States, Italy and Spain. The analysed material was cDNA or gDNA that came from T cells, B-cell-depleted T cells, or PBMCs.

Original data processing: Amplifying reference gene primers gave estimates of nucleated cell counts. Only in-frame clones appear in the TCRdb table, and some are missing; sequencing was by immunoSEQ multiplex PCR. V and J calls and clone size follow that table, whereas D and trimming were derived from the DNA. Among about 180,000 clones listed, roughly 84% were seen once. The CDR3 runs to 12 residues. Germline assignment: CDR1 SEHNR and CDR2 FQNEAQ (reference sequence). The V end was cut by 1 base, the J end by 11 bases, with 11 bases between. The V and J genes are TRBV7-9 and TRBJ1-1, with D possibly TRBD1 on 6 matching bases. This TCR was recovered from a human donor in a cohort sampled during active COVID-19. Material: peripheral blood. DNA of the CDR3: TGTGCCAGCAGCTTAGAGAACAGGGTCGCTTTCTTT. Protein: CASSLENRVAFF.